This T cell receptor beta chain was observed in a study of T cell changes during pregnancy in multiple sclerosis. CDR1 is MNHEY, CDR2 SMNVEV, per germline (reference sequence). This CDR3 has 13 amino acids. V shed 3 bases and J shed 6 bases, with 9 bases lying between them. Clones were sequenced by immunoSEQ multiplex PCR, and TCRdb holds only the in-frame ones, with some missing. This sample carries about 70,000 clones, around nine tenths of them seen once, and the ten largest clones take approximately 2%. The sequence derives from a female donor in good health, enrolled as a control in a pregnancy study. This chain connects TRBV27 to TRBJ2-1; D not resolved. The source was peripheral blood, collected in the second trimester of pregnancy. DNA of the CDR3: TGTGCCAGCAGTTTCCAACCTAGCAATGAGCAGTTCTTC. This sequence encodes CASSFQPSNEQFF.